This is a list of T cell receptor beta chains from one sample in a study of T cells in Graves' hyperthyroidism and ophthalmopathy. TCRdb reanalysed the multiplex PCR reads using MiXCR and keeps one entry per CDR3 protein. The sample records 400,000 to 550,000 distinct CDR3 sequences, around 24% being singletons. The sample was blood. Receptor source: a woman aged 25-40 years with Graves' ophthalmopathy. The CDR3 runs from the conserved cysteine through the conserved F or W. The D gene is left open where the match is weak. The size field is filled for only some rows; it gives once, few, many or a size class.

once,TRBV6-1,TRBJ1-2,.,CASHQLGRRVDGYTF,TGTGCCAGCCACCAGCTCGGACGGAGGGTCGATGGCTACACCTTC
few,TRBV14,TRBJ2-7,.,CASSQDNWGGLLYEQYF,TGTGCCAGCAGCCAAGATAATTGGGGCGGACTCCTTTACGAGCAGTACTTC
few,TRBV30,TRBJ2-4,.,CAWSVAHIQYF,TGTGCCTGGAGTGTAGCCCACATTCAGTACTTC
.,TRBV12-3/TRBV12-4,TRBJ2-2,TRBD2,CASSHGLAANTGELFF,TGTGCCAGCAGTCATGGACTAGCGGCGAACACCGGGGAGCTGTTTTTT
.,TRBV7-2,TRBJ1-1,.,CASSLAARGNTEAFF,TGTGCCAGCAGCTTAGCGGCCAGGGGGAACACTGAAGCTTTCTTT
.,TRBV29-1,TRBJ1-2,TRBD1,CSVGQGPNYGYTF,TGCAGCGTTGGACAGGGCCCTAACTATGGCTACACCTTC
many,TRBV6-5,TRBJ2-7,.,CASTGSYEQYF,TGTGCCAGCACAGGTTCCTACGAGCAGTACTTC
.,TRBV9,TRBJ2-2,.,CASSVVAQGGTGELFF,TGTGCCAGCAGCGTAGTGGCGCAGGGCGGCACCGGGGAGCTGTTTTTT
.,TRBV15,TRBJ2-2,.,CATSKRNGELFF,TGTGCCACCAGCAAAAGGAACGGGGAGCTGTTTTTT
many,TRBV6-1,TRBJ2-7,.,CASSDPHSSSYEQYF,TGTGCCAGCAGTGACCCCCACTCGAGCTCCTACGAGCAGTACTTC
few,TRBV9,TRBJ2-7,.,CASSPLGSSYELYF,TGTGCCAGCAGCCCCCTTGGGTCCTCCTACGAGCTGTACTTC
many,TRBV7-9,TRBJ2-5,TRBD2,CATRGLAETQYF,TGTGCCACCAGAGGACTAGCGGAGACCCAGTACTTC
many,TRBV11-1,TRBJ1-2,.,CASSLGNPAQSYGYTF,TGTGCCAGCAGCTTAGGCAACCCTGCGCAGTCCTATGGCTACACCTTC
.,TRBV19,TRBJ1-1,.,CASSKQGRGRLNTEAFF,TGTGCCAGTAGCAAACAGGGTAGAGGGAGATTGAATACTGAAGCTTTCTTT
many,TRBV6-1,TRBJ2-5,.,CASRSPQETQYF,TGTGCCAGCAGATCCCCTCAAGAGACCCAGTACTTC
many,TRBV12-3/TRBV12-4,TRBJ2-2,.,CASSLQGDGELFF,TGTGCCAGCAGTTTACAGGGTGACGGGGAGCTGTTTTTT
many,TRBV12-3/TRBV12-4,TRBJ1-1,.,CASSLEFNTEAFF,TGTGCCAGCAGTTTAGAGTTTAACACTGAAGCTTTCTTT
many,TRBV20-1,TRBJ2-7,TRBD1,CSALVRDRVPYEQYF,TGCAGTGCTTTAGTCCGGGACAGGGTTCCCTACGAGCAGTACTTC
few,TRBV20-1,TRBJ1-1,.,CSASGVGGTEAFF,TGCAGTGCTAGCGGCGTCGGAGGCACTGAAGCTTTCTTT
.,TRBV15,TRBJ1-5,.,CATSARRDQPQHF,TGTGCCACCAGCGCCCGGCGAGATCAGCCCCAGCATTTT
.,TRBV12-3/TRBV12-4,TRBJ1-1,.,CASSLDTGKVTEAFF,TGTGCCAGCAGTTTGGATACAGGGAAGGTCACTGAAGCTTTCTTT
.,TRBV5-5,TRBJ1-1,.,CASSSEPGTLPRAFF,TGTGCCAGCAGCTCTGAACCCGGGACGCTCCCCAGGGCTTTCTTT
once,TRBV19,TRBJ2-5,TRBD1,CASSPDRAYQETQYF,TGTGCCAGTAGCCCCGACAGGGCGTACCAAGAGACCCAGTACTTC
.,TRBV12-3/TRBV12-4,TRBJ1-6,.,CASRVIQGVPYNSPLHF,TGTGCCAGCCGTGTCATACAGGGTGTCCCCTATAATTCACCCCTCCACTTT
many,TRBV27,TRBJ1-2,.,CASTPTGTARGPYGYTF,TGTGCCAGCACCCCGACAGGAACAGCTCGTGGTCCCTATGGCTACACCTTC
many,TRBV4-1,TRBJ1-5,.,CASSQDLRGSYQPQHF,TGCGCCAGCAGCCAAGATCTGAGAGGGAGCTATCAGCCCCAGCATTTT
many,TRBV6-2/TRBV6-3,TRBJ1-5,TRBD1,CASSMDRDSNQPQHF,TGTGCCAGCAGCATGGACAGGGATAGCAATCAGCCCCAGCATTTT
.,TRBV20-1,TRBJ2-7,.,CSAPIPGSDYEQYF,TGCAGTGCTCCGATCCCCGGGTCCGATTACGAGCAGTACTTC
many,TRBV6-5,TRBJ1-2,TRBD1,CASSYRRDRGSGRGYTF,TGTGCCAGCAGTTACCGGCGGGACAGGGGGTCCGGGAGAGGCTACACCTTC
.,TRBV19,TRBJ1-2,.,CASSIRTGTANYGYTF,TGTGCCAGTAGTATAAGGACCGGGACGGCTAACTATGGCTACACCTTC
.,TRBV15,TRBJ2-7,.,CATSRDLLYEQYF,TGTGCCACCAGCAGAGATCTCTTGTACGAGCAGTACTTC
.,TRBV5-1,TRBJ1-4,TRBD1,CASSSGQDTTNEKLFF,TGCGCCAGCAGCTCCGGACAGGACACAACTAATGAAAAACTGTTTTTT
many,TRBV2,TRBJ2-7,.,CATDLGDEQYF,TGTGCCACGGACTTAGGGGACGAGCAGTACTTC
many,TRBV6-1,TRBJ1-2,.,CASSPSPYYGYTF,TGTGCCAGCAGCCCTTCCCCTTACTATGGCTACACCTTC
.,TRBV6-1,TRBJ1-2,TRBD1,CASSEGRGRPYGYTF,TGTGCCAGCAGTGAGGGAAGGGGGCGCCCCTATGGCTACACCTTC
many,TRBV6-2/TRBV6-3,TRBJ1-5,TRBD1,CASSNDRVSNQPQHF,TGTGCCAGCAGTAATGACAGGGTGAGCAATCAGCCCCAGCATTTT
.,TRBV11-2,TRBJ2-7,TRBD2,CASSHEAAGIYEQYF,TGTGCCAGCAGCCACGAGGCAGCGGGGATCTACGAGCAGTACTTC
many,TRBV12-3/TRBV12-4,TRBJ2-7,TRBD1,CASSLDRVSSYEQYF,TGTGCCAGCAGTTTGGACAGGGTGAGCTCCTACGAGCAGTACTTC
.,TRBV6-1,TRBJ1-2,.,CASRTTEPVYGYTF,TGTGCCAGCAGGACGACCGAGCCCGTTTATGGCTACACCTTC
many,TRBV4-2,TRBJ1-1,.,CASSQEVRDGLEAFF,TGTGCCAGCAGCCAAGAGGTCCGGGATGGCCTTGAAGCTTTCTTT
.,TRBV15,TRBJ1-2,TRBD1,CATSRGKGQGARGYTF,TGTGCCACCAGCAGAGGGAAGGGACAGGGGGCTCGAGGCTACACCTTC
many,TRBV27,TRBJ1-5,TRBD1,CASGSQTGDNQPQHF,TGTGCCAGCGGAAGCCAGACAGGGGACAATCAGCCCCAGCATTTT
many,TRBV25-1,TRBJ2-7,.,CASGGSYEQYF,TGTGCCAGTGGGGGATCCTACGAGCAGTACTTC
many,TRBV28,TRBJ1-2,TRBD1,CASSLGGQGYYGYTF,TGTGCCAGCAGTCTAGGGGGACAGGGGTATTATGGCTACACCTTC
many,TRBV20-1,TRBJ2-5,.,CSQGGGGVQETQYF,TGCAGTCAAGGGGGCGGGGGCGTCCAAGAGACCCAGTACTTC
many,TRBV20-1,TRBJ1-5,.,CSARRHLQGDQPQHF,TGCAGTGCTAGACGACATCTCCAGGGAGATCAGCCCCAGCATTTT
.,TRBV11-1,TRBJ2-5,TRBD2,CASSLVFQRGGREQTQYF,TGTGCCAGCAGCTTAGTATTCCAGCGGGGGGGCCGGGAACAGACCCAGTACTTC
many,TRBV12-3/TRBV12-4,TRBJ1-5,.,CASSQETVNQPQHF,TGTGCCAGCAGCCAAGAGACTGTCAATCAGCCCCAGCATTTT
.,TRBV4-1,TRBJ2-6,TRBD1,CASSHTRDRGSGANVLTF,TGCGCCAGCAGCCACACCCGGGACAGGGGCTCTGGGGCCAACGTCCTGACTTTC
.,TRBV27,TRBJ1-1,.,CAIVEEGERNTEAFF,TGTGCCATCGTGGAGGAAGGGGAACGGAACACTGAAGCTTTCTTT
many,TRBV6-2/TRBV6-3,TRBJ2-2,.,CASKELQNTGELFF,TGTGCCAGCAAAGAGTTGCAGAACACCGGGGAGCTGTTTTTT
many,TRBV6-1,TRBJ1-1,TRBD1,CASSSRDRVPEAFF,TGTGCCAGCAGTAGCCGGGACAGGGTCCCTGAAGCTTTCTTT
many,TRBV7-6,TRBJ1-1,TRBD1,CASSAGQGKDTEAFF,TGTGCCAGCAGCGCGGGACAGGGAAAAGACACTGAAGCTTTCTTT
.,TRBV13,TRBJ1-1,.,CASSYKQGNEAFF,TGTGCCAGCAGCTATAAACAGGGAAATGAAGCTTTCTTT
many,TRBV12-3/TRBV12-4,TRBJ2-7,TRBD2,CASSFKSGGLNEQYF,TGTGCCAGCAGTTTTAAAAGCGGGGGGCTAAACGAGCAGTACTTC
few,TRBV12-5,TRBJ2-7,TRBD1,CASDKPGTGSYEQYF,TGTGCTAGTGATAAACCCGGGACAGGGTCTTACGAGCAGTACTTC
many,TRBV12-3/TRBV12-4,TRBJ2-2,.,CASSWAGIAGELFF,TGTGCCAGCAGTTGGGCAGGGATCGCCGGGGAGCTGTTTTTT
.,TRBV12-3/TRBV12-4,TRBJ1-2,TRBD1,CASSLWDRGLDYGYTF,TGTGCCAGCAGTTTATGGGACAGGGGTTTGGATTATGGCTACACCTTC